The T cell receptor (beta chain) under discussion was sequenced for a study of cytomegalovirus exposure and HLA in healthy donors. This clone has a single count. The trim removed 5 bases at V and 3 bases at J, leaving 7 bases unmatched. This CDR3 has 15 amino acids. Germline assignment: CDR1 SGHNT and CDR2 YYREEE (reference sequence). PCR involved 60 Vbeta and 13 Jbeta primers. Assay used: immunoSEQ multiplex PCR; TCRdb lists only in-frame clones, some missing. The sample consists of 95,000 to 150,000 clones, around 80% of them appearing once. The sequence derives from a female donor in good health and CMV-seronegative. The material sequenced was PBMCs. This chain uses TRBV5-4 with TRBJ2-1; 8 bases are shared with TRBD1. The CDR3 loop reads CASSSRGRLYNEQFF. The CDR3 DNA follows: TGTGCCAGCAGTTCCAGGGGGCGACTCTACAATGAGCAGTTCTTC.